This T cell receptor (beta chain) appears in the sequencing data of a study of control samples from healthy donors and cancer patients. Trimming took off 0 bases at V and 2 bases at J, with 8 bases between the two ends. The CDR3 has 14 amino acids. Germline V gene sequence: CDR1 SGHRS, CDR2 YFSETQ. Data came from immunoSEQ multiplex PCR; TCRdb stores just in-frame clones and leaves some out. Of around 28,000 clones in the sample, just over 90% were seen once. The V call is TRBV5-1, the J call TRBJ1-2; D gene ambiguous. This TCR was recovered from a man aged 45 to 65 with lung cancer. Sequences were obtained from PBMCs. CDR3 sequence: CASSLEGSNYGYTF. The CDR3 nucleotides are TGCGCCAGCAGCTTGGAGGGCAGCAACTATGGCTACACCTTC.